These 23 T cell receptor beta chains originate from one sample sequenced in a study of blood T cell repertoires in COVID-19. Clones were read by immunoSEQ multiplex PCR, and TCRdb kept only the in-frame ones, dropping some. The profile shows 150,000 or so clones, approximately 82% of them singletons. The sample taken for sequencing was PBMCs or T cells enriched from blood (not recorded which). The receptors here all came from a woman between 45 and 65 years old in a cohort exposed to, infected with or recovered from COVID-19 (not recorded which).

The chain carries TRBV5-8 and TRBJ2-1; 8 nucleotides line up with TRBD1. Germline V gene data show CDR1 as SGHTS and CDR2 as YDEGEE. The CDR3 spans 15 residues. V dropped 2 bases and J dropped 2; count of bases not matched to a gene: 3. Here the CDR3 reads CASSFGQGTYNEQFF. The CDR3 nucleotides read TGTGCCAGCAGCTTCGGACAGGGAACCTACAATGAGCAGTTCTTC.

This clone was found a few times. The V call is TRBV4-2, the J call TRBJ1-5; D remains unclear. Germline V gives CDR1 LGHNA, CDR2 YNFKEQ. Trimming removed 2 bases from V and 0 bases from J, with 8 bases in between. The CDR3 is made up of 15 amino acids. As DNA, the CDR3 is TGTGCCAGCAGCCAACCAGGTAATAGCAATCAGCCCCAGCATTTT. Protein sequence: CASSQPGNSNQPQHF.

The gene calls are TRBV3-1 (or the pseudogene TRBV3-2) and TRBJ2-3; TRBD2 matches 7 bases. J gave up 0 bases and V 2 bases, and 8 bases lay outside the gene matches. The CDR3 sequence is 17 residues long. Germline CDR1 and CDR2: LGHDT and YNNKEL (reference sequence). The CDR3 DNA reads TGTGCCAGCAGCCAATTCCCTAGCGGTACTAGCACAGATACGCAGTATTTT. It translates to CASSQFPSGTSTDTQYF.

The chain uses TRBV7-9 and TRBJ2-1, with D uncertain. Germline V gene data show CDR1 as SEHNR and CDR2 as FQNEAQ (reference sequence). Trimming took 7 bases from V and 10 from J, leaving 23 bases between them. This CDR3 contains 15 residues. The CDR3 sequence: CASTQFFDIEPEQFF. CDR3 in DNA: TGTGCCAGCACCCAATTTTTCGATATAGAACCAGAGCAGTTCTTC.

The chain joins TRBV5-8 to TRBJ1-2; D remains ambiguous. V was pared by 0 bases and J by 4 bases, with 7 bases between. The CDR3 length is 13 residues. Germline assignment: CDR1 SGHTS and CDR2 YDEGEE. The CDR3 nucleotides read TGTGCCAGCAGCTTGGACCCGGGCTATGGCTACACCTTC. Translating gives CASSLDPGYGYTF.

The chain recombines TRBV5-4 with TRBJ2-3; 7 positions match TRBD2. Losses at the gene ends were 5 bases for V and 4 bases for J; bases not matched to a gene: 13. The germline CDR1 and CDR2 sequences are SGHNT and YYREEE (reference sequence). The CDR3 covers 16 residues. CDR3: CASRGWWEGPSDTQYF. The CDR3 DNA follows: TGTGCCAGCAGGGGGTGGTGGGAGGGCCCATCAGATACGCAGTATTTT.

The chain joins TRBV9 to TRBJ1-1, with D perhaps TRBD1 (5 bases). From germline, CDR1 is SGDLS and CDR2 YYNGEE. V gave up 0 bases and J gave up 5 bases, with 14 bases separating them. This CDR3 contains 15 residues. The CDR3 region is CASSVGTGPWTEAFF. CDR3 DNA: TGTGCCAGCAGCGTAGGTACAGGCCCCTGGACTGAAGCTTTCTTT.

Here the CDR3 DNA reads TGCAGTATAGCAACTAATGAAAAACTGTTTTTT. Its translation: CSIATNEKLFF. The V call is TRBV29-1, the J call TRBJ1-4; D gene uncertain. Germline CDR1 reads SQVTM; CDR2 reads ANQGSEA. The CDR3 is 11 amino acids.

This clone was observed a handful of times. CDR3 nucleotide sequence: TGTGCCAGCAGTTCCAGGACTACTAAAGATACGCAGTATTTT. It encodes CASSSRTTKDTQYF. The chain has TRBV27 and TRBJ2-3, with D perhaps matching TRBD2 (6 bases). V was cut by 4 bases and J by 5 bases, with 13 bases left in between. The CDR3 runs 14 residues. Germline-derived CDR1 and CDR2 are MNHEY and SMNVEV (reference sequence).

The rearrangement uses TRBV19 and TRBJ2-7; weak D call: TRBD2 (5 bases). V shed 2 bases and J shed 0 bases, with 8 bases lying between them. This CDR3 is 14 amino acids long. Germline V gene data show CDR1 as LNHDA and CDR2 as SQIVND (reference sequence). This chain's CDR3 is CASSIRTGSYEQYF. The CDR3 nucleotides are TGTGCCAGTAGTATAAGGACTGGCTCCTACGAGCAGTACTTC.

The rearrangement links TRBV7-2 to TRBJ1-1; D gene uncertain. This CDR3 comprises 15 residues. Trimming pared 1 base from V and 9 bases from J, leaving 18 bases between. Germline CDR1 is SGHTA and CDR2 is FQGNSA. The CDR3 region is CASSLVAGSGDQAFF. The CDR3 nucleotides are TGTGCCAGCAGCTTAGTAGCCGGGAGCGGGGATCAAGCTTTCTTT.

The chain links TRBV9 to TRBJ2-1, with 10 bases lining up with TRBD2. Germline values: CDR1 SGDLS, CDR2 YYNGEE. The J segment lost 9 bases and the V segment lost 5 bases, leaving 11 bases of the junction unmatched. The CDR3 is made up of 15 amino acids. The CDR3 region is CASSAGTSVFGEQFF. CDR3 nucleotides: TGTGCCAGCAGTGCCGGGACTAGCGTGTTCGGTGAGCAGTTCTTC.

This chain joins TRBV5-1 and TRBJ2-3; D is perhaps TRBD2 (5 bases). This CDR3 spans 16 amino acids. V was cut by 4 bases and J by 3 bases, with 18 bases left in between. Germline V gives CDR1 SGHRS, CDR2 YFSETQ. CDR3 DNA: TGCGCCAGCAGCCTCGGACTCCAAACCATGACAGATACGCAGTATTTT. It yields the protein CASSLGLQTMTDTQYF.

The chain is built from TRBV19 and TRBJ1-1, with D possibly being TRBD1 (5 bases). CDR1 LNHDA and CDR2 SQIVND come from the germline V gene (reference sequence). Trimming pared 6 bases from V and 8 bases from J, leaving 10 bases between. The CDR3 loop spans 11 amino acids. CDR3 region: CASSNTGEAFF. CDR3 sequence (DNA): TGTGCCAGTAGCAACACAGGCGAAGCTTTCTTT.

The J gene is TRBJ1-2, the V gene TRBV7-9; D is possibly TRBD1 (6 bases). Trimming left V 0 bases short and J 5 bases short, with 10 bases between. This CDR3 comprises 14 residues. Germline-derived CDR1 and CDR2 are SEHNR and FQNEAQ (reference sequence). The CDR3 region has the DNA TGTGCCAGCAGCTTAGCGACAGGAGTTTATGGCTACACCTTC. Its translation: CASSLATGVYGYTF.

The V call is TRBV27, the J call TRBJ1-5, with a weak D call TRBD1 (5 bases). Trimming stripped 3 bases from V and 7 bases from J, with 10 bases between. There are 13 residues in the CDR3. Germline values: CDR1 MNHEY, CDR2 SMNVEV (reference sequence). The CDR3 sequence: CASSFGGGQPQHF. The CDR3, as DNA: TGTGCCAGCAGTTTCGGGGGGGGGCAGCCCCAGCATTTT.

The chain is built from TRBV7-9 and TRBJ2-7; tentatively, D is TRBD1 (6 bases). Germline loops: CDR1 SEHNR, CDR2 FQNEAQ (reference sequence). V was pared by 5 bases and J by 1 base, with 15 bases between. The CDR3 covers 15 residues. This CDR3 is CASSHNTGNSYEQYF. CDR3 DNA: TGTGCCAGCAGCCATAACACAGGGAATTCCTACGAGCAGTACTTC.

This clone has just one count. The CDR3 DNA reads TGTGCCAGTCTCCTAGAGCAGCAGAACACTGAAGCTTTCTTT. Protein sequence: CASLLEQQNTEAFF. V is TRBV2 and J is TRBJ1-1; D is uncertain. The V and J ends lost 9 bases and 1 base respectively, with 15 bases between them. This CDR3 is built from 14 residues. In germline, CDR1 is SNHLY, CDR2 FYNNEI.

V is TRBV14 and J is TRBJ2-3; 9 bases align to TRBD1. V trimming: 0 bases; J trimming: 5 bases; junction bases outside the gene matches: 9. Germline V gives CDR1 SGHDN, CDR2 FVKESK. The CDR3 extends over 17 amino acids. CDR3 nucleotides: TGTGCCAGCAGCCAAGAATTGCGGGACAGGGAGAAAGATACGCAGTATTTT. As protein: CASSQELRDREKDTQYF.

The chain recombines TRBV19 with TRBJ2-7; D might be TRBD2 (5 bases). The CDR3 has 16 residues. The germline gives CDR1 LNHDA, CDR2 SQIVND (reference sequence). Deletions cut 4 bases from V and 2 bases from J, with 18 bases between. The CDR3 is CASSRSARVSAYEQYF. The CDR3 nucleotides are TGTGCCAGTAGTAGGTCGGCCAGAGTTAGCGCCTACGAGCAGTACTTC.

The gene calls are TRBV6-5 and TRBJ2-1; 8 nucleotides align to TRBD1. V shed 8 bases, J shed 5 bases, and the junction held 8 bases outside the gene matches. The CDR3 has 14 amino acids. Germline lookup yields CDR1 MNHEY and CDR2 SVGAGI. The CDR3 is CASGRRGLHNEQFF. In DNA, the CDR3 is TGTGCCAGCGGGCGCAGGGGGCTACACAATGAGCAGTTCTTC.

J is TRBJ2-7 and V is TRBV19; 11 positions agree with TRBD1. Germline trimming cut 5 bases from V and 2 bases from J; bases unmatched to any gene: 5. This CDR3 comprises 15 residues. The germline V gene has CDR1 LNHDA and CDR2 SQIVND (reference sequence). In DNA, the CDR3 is TGTGCCAGTAGTCCGGGACAGGGGGGACCCTACGAGCAGTACTTC. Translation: CASSPGQGGPYEQYF.

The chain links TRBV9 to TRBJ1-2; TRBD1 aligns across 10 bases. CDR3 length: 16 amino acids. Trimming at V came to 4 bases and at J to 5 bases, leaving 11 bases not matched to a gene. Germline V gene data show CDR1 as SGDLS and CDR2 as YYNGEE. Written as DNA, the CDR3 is TGTGCCAGCAGCACCCGGACAGGGGGGGACCCATATGGCTACACCTTC. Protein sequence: CASSTRTGGDPYGYTF.